The clone carrying this TCR beta chain was detected only a few times. This record comes from a study of T cell changes during pregnancy in multiple sclerosis. The CDR3 sequence is 14 residues long. Germline lookup yields CDR1 SNHLY and CDR2 FYNNEI. V was shortened by 4 bases and J by 7 bases, with 14 bases between the two germline ends. The method was immunoSEQ multiplex PCR; TCRdb's version includes in-frame clones alone and lacks a portion of them. The sample lists tens of thousands of clones, roughly 92% occurring once. J is TRBJ1-5 and V is TRBV2; D gene unclear. This sequence originates from a female donor in good health, enrolled as a control in a pregnancy study. The source material was CD4+ T cells from peripheral blood mononuclear cells, sampled in the second trimester of pregnancy. In DNA form, the CDR3 reads TGTGCCAGCAGTGTGCGGCCCCCGGGGCAGCCCCAGCATTTT. Protein: CASSVRPPGQPQHF.